This T cell receptor (beta chain) was sequenced for a study of shared T cell receptors in the human thymus. TCRdb keeps only in-frame clones here, not all; method: immunoSEQ multiplex PCR. Here the sample spans roughly 710,000 clones, approximately 83% being singletons. The CDR3 extends over 19 amino acids. The ends were cut back, 0 bases at V and 5 bases at J, with 25 bases in the middle. Germline-derived CDR1 and CDR2 are LNHNV and YYDKDF (reference sequence). The sample was also reused in another study, on human thymus T cells. As reported in that work: Congenital heart defects were the reason for the corrective surgery that the donors, healthy Finnish infants, were having. Resections from corrective heart surgery provided thymus tissue. Across thymic and blood repertoires, the usage of V and J genes appeared to be biased. Unrelated individuals had highly overlapping thymic repertoires, as reported in related research.

Sequencing used thymocytes. The V and J genes are TRBV15 and TRBJ1-2; a possible D gene is TRBD1 (5 bases). This sequence originates from a girl less than two years old with a congenital heart defect. In DNA form, the CDR3 reads TGTGCCACCAGCAGAGATAATAGCGCCCCGGGGGGACGATGGTATGGCTACACCTTC. Translating gives CATSRDNSAPGGRWYGYTF. Together with reference TRBV15 and TRBJ1-2, the CDR3 gives the full variable domain: DAMVIQNPRYQVTQFGKPVTLSCSQTLNHNVMYWYQQKSSQAPKLLFHYYDKDFNNEADTPDNFQSRRPNTSFCFLDIRSPGLGDTAMYLCATSRDNSAPGGRWYGYTFGSGTRLTVV.